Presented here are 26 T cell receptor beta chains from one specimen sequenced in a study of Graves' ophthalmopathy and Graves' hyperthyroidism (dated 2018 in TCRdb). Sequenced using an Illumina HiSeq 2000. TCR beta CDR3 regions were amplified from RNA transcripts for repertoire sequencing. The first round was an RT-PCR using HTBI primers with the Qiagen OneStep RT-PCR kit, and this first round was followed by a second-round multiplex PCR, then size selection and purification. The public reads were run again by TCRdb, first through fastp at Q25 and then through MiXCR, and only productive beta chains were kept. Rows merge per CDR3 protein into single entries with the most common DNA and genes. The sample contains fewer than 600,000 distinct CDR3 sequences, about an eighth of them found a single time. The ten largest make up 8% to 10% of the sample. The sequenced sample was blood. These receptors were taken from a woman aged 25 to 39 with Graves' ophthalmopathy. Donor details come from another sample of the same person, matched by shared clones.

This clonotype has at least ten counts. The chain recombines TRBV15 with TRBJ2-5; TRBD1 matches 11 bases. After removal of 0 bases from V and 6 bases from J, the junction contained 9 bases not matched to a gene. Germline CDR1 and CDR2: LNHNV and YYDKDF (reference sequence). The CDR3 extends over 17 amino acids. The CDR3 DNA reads TGTGCCACCAGCAGAGATTTCGGACAGGGGGCTAGGAAGACCCAGTACTTC. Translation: CATSRDFGQGARKTQYF. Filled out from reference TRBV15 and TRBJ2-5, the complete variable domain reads DAMVIQNPRYQVTQFGKPVTLSCSQTLNHNVMYWYQQKSSQAPKLLFHYYDKDFNNEADTPDNFQSRRPNTSFCFLDIRSPGLGDTAMYLCATSRDFGQGARKTQYFGPGTRLLVL.

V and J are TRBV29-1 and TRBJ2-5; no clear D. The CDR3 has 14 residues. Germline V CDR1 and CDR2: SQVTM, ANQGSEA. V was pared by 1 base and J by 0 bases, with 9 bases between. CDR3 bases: TGCAGCGTTGAAGTGGCAAGGTACCAAGAGACCCAGTACTTC. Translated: CSVEVARYQETQYF.

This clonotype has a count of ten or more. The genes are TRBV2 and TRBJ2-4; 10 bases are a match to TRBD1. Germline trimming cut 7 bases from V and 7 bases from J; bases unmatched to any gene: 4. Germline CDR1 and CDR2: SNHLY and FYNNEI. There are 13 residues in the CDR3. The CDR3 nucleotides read TGTGCCAGCACCCCGGGACAGGGGAACATTCAGTACTTC. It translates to CASTPGQGNIQYF.

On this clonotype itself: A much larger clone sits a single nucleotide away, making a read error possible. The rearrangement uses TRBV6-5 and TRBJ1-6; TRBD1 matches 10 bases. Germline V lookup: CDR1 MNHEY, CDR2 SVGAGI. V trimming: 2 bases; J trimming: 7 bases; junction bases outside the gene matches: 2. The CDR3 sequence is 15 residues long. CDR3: CASSYPGQGNSPLHF. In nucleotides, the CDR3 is TGTGCCAGCAGTTACCCGGGACAGGGGAATTCACCCCTCCACTTT.

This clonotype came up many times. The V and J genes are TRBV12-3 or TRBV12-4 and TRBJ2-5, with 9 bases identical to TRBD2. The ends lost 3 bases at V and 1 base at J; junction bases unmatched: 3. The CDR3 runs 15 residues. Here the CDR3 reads CASSFLAGPQETQYF. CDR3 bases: TGTGCCAGCAGTTTTCTAGCGGGGCCCCAAGAGACCCAGTACTTC.

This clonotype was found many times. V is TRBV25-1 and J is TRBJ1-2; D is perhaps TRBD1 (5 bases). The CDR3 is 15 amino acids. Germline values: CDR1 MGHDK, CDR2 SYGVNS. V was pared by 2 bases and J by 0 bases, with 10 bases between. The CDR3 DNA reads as TGTGCCAGCAGTGAACAGGGTGATGCTAACTATGGCTACACCTTC. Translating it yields CASSEQGDANYGYTF.

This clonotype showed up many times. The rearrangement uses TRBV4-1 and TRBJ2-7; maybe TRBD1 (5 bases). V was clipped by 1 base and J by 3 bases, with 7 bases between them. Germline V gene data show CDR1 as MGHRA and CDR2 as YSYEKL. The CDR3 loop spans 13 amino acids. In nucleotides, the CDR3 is TGCGCCAGCAGCCAAGCCAGGGACTACGAGCAGTACTTC. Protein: CASSQARDYEQYF.

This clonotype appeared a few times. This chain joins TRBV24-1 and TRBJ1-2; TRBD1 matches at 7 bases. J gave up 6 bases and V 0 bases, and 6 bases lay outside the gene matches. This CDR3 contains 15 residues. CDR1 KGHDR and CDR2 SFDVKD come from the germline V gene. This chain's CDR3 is CATSDLRGTAHGYTF. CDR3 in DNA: TGTGCCACCAGTGATTTGCGGGGGACAGCCCATGGCTACACCTTC.

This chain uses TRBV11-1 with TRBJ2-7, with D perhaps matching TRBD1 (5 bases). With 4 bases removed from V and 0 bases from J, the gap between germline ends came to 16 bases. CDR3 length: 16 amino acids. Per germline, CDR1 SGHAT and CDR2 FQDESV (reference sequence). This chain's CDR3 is CASSYPGQPSSYEQYF. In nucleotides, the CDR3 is TGTGCCAGCAGCTACCCAGGACAACCGAGCTCCTACGAGCAGTACTTC.

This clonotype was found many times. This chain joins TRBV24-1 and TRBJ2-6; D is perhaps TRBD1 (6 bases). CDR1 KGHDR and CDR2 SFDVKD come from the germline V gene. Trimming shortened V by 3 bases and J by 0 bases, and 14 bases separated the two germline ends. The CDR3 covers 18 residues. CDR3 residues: CATSDPGTQRSGANVLTF. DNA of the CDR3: TGTGCCACCAGTGATCCCGGGACACAACGCTCTGGGGCCAACGTCCTGACTTTC.

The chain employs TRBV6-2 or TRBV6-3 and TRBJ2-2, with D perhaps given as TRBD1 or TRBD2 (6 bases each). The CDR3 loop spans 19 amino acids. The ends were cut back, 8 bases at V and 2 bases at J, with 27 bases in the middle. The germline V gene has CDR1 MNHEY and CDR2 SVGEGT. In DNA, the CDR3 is TGTGCCAGCTTGGGCACCCGACCTCTGGGGGGCCGTAACACCGGGGAGCTGTTTTTT. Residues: CASLGTRPLGGRNTGELFF.

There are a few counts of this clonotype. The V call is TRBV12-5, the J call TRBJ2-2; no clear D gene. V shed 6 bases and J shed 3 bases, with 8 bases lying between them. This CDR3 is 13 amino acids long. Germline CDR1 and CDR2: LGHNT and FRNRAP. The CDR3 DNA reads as TGTGCTAGTGGGTCCAGTTACACCGGGGAGCTGTTTTTT. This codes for CASGSSYTGELFF.

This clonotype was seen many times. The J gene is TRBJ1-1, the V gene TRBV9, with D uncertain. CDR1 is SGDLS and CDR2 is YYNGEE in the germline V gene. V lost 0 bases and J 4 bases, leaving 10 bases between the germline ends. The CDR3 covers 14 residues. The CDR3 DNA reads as TGTGCCAGCAGCGTAGGCACCCTGGGCACTGAAGCTTTCTTT. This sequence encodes CASSVGTLGTEAFF.

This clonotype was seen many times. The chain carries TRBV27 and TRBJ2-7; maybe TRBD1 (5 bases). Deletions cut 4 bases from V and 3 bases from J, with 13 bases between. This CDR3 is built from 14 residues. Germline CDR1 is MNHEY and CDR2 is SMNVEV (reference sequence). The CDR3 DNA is TGTGCCAGCAGTTCCTCGACAGAATACTACGAGCAGTACTTC. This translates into CASSSSTEYYEQYF.

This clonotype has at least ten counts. CDR3 coding DNA: TGCAGTGCTAGAGAGTGGGAGTCTGGCAATCAGCCCCAGCATTTT. This translates into CSAREWESGNQPQHF. J is TRBJ1-5 and V is TRBV20-1; D call uncertain. CDR1 and CDR2 (germline): DFQATT, SNEGSKA (reference sequence). Between the trimmed V and J ends, which lost 0 bases and 2 bases, there was a span of 11 bases. The CDR3 is 15 amino acids.

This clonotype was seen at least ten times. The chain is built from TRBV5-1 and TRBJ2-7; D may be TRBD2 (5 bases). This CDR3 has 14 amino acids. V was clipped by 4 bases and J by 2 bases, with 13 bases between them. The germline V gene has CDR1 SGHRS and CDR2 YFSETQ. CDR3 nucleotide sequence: TGCGCCAGCAGCACAACTAGTAAAACCTACGAGCAGTACTTC. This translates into CASSTTSKTYEQYF.

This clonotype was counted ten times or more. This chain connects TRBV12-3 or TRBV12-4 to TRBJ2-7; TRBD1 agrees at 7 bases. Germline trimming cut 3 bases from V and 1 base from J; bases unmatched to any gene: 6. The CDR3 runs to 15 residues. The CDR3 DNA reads TGTGCCAGCAGTTTTGGTCGGGACAGATCCTACGAGCAGTACTTC. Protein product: CASSFGRDRSYEQYF.

CDR3 sequence (DNA): TGTGCCAGCACTACCCCATACAGGGGCCGTAAAGGCGGGGAGCTGTTTTTT. As protein: CASTTPYRGRKGGELFF. The V gene is TRBV6-1, the J gene TRBJ2-2; 7 nucleotides agree with TRBD1. The CDR3 is 17 amino acids. Germline loops: CDR1 MNHNS, CDR2 SASEGT. Losses at the gene ends were 7 bases for V and 7 bases for J; bases not matched to a gene: 18.

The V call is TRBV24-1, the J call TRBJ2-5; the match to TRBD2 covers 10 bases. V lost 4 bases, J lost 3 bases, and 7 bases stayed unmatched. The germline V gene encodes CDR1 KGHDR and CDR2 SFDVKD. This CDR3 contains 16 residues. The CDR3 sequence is CATSDPWTSGEETQYF. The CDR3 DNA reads TGTGCCACCAGTGACCCATGGACTAGCGGAGAAGAGACCCAGTACTTC.

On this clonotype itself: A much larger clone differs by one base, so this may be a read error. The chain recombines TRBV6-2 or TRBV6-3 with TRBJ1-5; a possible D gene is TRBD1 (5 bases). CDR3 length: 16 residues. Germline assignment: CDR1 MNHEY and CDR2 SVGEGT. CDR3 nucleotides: TGTGCCAGCAGACGCGGCAGAGACGGGGCCAATCAGCCCCAGCGTTTT. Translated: CASRRGRDGANQPQRF.

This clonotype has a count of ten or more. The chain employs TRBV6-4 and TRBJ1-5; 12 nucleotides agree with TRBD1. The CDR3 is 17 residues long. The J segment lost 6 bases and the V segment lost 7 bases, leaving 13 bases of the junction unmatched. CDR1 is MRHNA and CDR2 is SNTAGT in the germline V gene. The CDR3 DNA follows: TGTGCCAGCACCCCTACGTCGGGACAGGGGGCAGGTCAGCCCCAGCATTTT. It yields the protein CASTPTSGQGAGQPQHF.

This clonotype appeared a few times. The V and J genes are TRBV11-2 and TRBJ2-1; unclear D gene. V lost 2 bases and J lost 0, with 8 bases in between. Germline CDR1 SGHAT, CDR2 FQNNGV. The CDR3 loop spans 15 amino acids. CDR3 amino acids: CASSLNSNSYNEQFF. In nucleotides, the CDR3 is TGTGCCAGCAGCTTAAATTCTAACTCCTACAATGAGCAGTTCTTC.

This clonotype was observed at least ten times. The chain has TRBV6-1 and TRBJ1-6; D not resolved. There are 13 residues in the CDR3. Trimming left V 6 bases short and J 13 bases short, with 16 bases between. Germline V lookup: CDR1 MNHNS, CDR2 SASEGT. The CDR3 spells CASSGSGHEPLHF. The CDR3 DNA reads TGTGCCAGCAGCGGATCGGGCCACGAGCCCCTCCACTTT.

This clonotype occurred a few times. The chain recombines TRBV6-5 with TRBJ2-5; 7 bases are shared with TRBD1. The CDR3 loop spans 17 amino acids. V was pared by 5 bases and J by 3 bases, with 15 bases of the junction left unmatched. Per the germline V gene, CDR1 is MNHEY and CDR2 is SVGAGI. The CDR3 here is CASSQAERGQLKETQYF. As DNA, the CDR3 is TGTGCCAGCAGTCAGGCTGAGAGGGGACAGTTAAAAGAGACCCAGTACTTC.

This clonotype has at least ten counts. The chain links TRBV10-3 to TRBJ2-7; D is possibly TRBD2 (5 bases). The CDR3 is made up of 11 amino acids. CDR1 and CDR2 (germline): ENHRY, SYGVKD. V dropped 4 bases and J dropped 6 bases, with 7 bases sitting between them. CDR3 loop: CAISGGSEQYF. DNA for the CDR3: TGTGCCATCAGTGGAGGGAGCGAGCAGTACTTC.

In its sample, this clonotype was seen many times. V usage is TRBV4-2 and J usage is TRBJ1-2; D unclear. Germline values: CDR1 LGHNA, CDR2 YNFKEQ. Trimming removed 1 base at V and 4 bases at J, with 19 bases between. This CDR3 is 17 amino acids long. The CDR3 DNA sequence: TGTGCCAGCAGCCAAGTCGGCAGGATGGCCCCTCTCTATGGCTACACCTTC. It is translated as CASSQVGRMAPLYGYTF.